This T cell receptor beta chain was sequenced in a study of blood T cell repertoires in COVID-19 (dated by TCRdb to about 2020). Broadly, across the study: Samples covering the acute and convalescent phases of COVID-19 were provided by collaborators in the United States, Italy and Spain. A freely available public database, intended as a resource for researchers studying the immune response to SARS-CoV-2, is where the repertoires were released. The dataset comprised deeply sampled blood TCRbeta repertoires from subjects exposed to, actively infected with, or recovered from COVID-19. Samples were obtained from the ongoing ImmuneRACE study (first 160 participants) and from some 1,300 subjects provided by 6 global collaborators. A de-identified subject ID, COVID-19 status, age in years and sex were almost always included in the sample metadata. The material from the prospective study consisted of cDNA or gDNA derived from T cells, B-cell-depleted T cells, or PBMCs. Where HLA class I and class II types were available, the types were taken from metadata supplied by the sample provider, not from assay-based typing. General study outcomes and caveats: Clinical and demographic metadata were provided uncurated, with the amount varying by source and participant.

The collaborating institutions used their own protocols to collect whole blood in K2EDTA tubes. For TCRbeta analysis, collaborators shipped samples as frozen whole blood, isolated PBMCs, or DNA extracted from either of those sample types. On this clone: It has no known antigen specificity. No much larger clone exists at a distance of one base, and base qualities are not known.

V is clipped by 4 bases and J by 1 base, and the sequence between their germline boundaries is 14 bases long. CDR1 and CDR2 (SGDLS, YYNGEE) derive from the germline V gene. From its cysteine to its phenylalanine, the CDR3 spans 15 amino acids. Just CDR3 DNA is preserved here, 45 bases in frame from base 1. TCRbeta CDR3 regions were amplified from genomic DNA using the immunoSEQ Assay, a bias-controlled multiplex PCR. Per the authors' processing: Nucleated cell counts per sample were estimated from amplification of reference gene primers within the assay. To quantify the absolute abundance of each unique TCRbeta CDR3 rearrangement, sequence reads were collapsed and filtered. For each sample, productive Simpson clonality was calculated as the square root of Simpson's diversity index across productive rearrangements. TCRdb re-hosts the immuneACCESS table, in-frame sequences only. Its copies lack some clones; in the studies checked, an unresolved V gene accounts for under half of them, and the cause for the rest is not known. Clonal size and the V and J genes are those of that table, whereas D and trimming came from the DNA. Present in this sample are about 98,000 clones, 84% of which were seen just once. 4% to 5.5% of the sample comes from the top ten.

The source is a human donor in a cohort sampled during active COVID-19. Recombination connected TRBV9 to TRBJ1-1; the D gene cannot be named for sure. The sequenced sample was peripheral blood. The CDR3 reads as follows: CASSPIGGRNTEAFF. The DNA sequence reads TGTGCCAGCAGCCCCATCGGAGGAAGGAACACTGAAGCTTTCTTT.